The clone carrying this TCR beta chain qualifies as medium-sized. This specimen comes from a study of spatial heterogeneity in lung cancer. About the study: The study consistently detected more beta-chain than alpha-chain sequences. Raw sequencing reads included, on average, more than eight appearances of each unique TCR and UMI combination.

Time point here: sample taken at primary tumor resection. Sequencing was performed on whole RNA extracted from tumor and nontumor lung tissue, or from frozen PBMC, and the material was left unsorted. The donors, approximately 66 patients with untreated early-stage non-small cell lung cancer, provided the samples. TCRdb redid the calling of the 5' RACE reads with MiXCR, one entry per CDR3 protein. The table includes about 17,000 distinct CDR3 sequences, around a fifth detected once. Between the trimmed V and J ends, which lost 3 bases and 0 bases, there was a span of 9 bases. The germline CDR1 and CDR2 sequences are MGHRA and YSYEKL. CDR3 length equals 15 residues.

The TCR was taken from a female donor with early-stage non-small cell lung cancer. This sequence joins TRBV4-1 and TRBJ1-5, with unresolved D. The specimen was PBMCs, collected at surgery. The CDR3 nucleotides read TGCGCCAGCAGCCAGGCTCAGCTTAGCAATCAGCCCCAGCATTTT. This codes for CASSQAQLSNQPQHF.